Listed below are T cell receptor beta chains from one sample, sequenced in a study of T cell changes during pregnancy in multiple sclerosis. Sequencing used immunoSEQ multiplex PCR; TCRdb keeps in-frame clones, though not all of them. The sample lists about 40,000 clones, around nine tenths seen once, with 0.95% to 1.5% in the top ten. Sequences were derived from peripheral blood, sampled before pregnancy. Source of these receptors: a female donor with multiple sclerosis, enrolled in a pregnancy study. Both conserved end residues are part of each CDR3. A D gene is named only where the DNA matches it firmly. Expanded clones are given a class, and other clones once, few, many or no size at all.

j_gene,v_gene,d_gene,abundance,CDR3aa,CDR3nt
TRBJ1-4,TRBV5-1,TRBD1,NA,CASSLMGQGSEKLFF,TGCGCCAGCAGCTTAATGGGACAGGGGAGCGAAAAACTGTTTTTT
TRBJ2-3,TRBV5-1,TRBD1,NA,CASRLTGTGNTDTQYF,TGCGCCAGCAGGTTAACCGGGACAGGGAACACAGATACGCAGTATTTT
TRBJ2-1,TRBV6-5,NA,NA,CASSYALDYNEQFF,TGTGCCAGCAGTTACGCACTAGATTACAATGAGCAGTTCTTC
TRBJ2-1,TRBV7-9,TRBD2,NA,CASSWTSSNEQFF,TGTGCCAGCAGCTGGACTAGTTCCAATGAGCAGTTCTTC
TRBJ1-1,TRBV28,TRBD1,NA,CATESGQGGTEAFF,TGTGCCACCGAATCGGGACAGGGAGGGACTGAAGCTTTCTTT
TRBJ2-7,TRBV6-5,TRBD1,NA,CASNNRTGWFAEQYF,TGTGCCAGCAACAATCGGACAGGTTGGTTTGCTGAGCAGTACTTC
TRBJ2-1,TRBV10-1,TRBD2,NA,CASSESSSGRIGEQFF,TGCGCCAGCAGTGAGTCTTCTAGCGGGAGGATCGGTGAGCAGTTCTTC
TRBJ1-2,TRBV30,TRBD1,NA,CAWTGQGISYTF,TGTGCCTGGACGGGACAGGGGATCAGCTACACCTTC
TRBJ2-1,TRBV10-3,TRBD2,NA,CAISGLAQSYEQFF,TGTGCCATCAGTGGACTAGCCCAGAGTTATGAGCAGTTCTTC
TRBJ1-2,TRBV7-2,NA,NA,CASNQGQSAYGYTF,TGTGCCAGCAACCAAGGACAGTCAGCCTATGGCTACACCTTC
TRBJ1-2,TRBV28,NA,NA,CASVGGFHGYTF,TGTGCCAGCGTTGGGGGGTTTCATGGCTACACCTTC
TRBJ1-2,TRBV7-2,NA,NA,CASSLDQQLYGYTF,TGTGCCAGCAGCTTAGATCAACAGCTTTATGGCTACACCTTC
TRBJ1-2,TRBV30,NA,few,CAWILANYGYTF,TGTGCCTGGATCCTAGCCAACTATGGCTACACCTTC
TRBJ2-2,TRBV28,NA,NA,CASATNSGELFF,TGTGCCAGCGCAACGAATAGCGGGGAGCTGTTTTTT
TRBJ1-1,TRBV27,NA,NA,CASSLFQGWTEAFF,TGTGCCAGCAGTTTATTTCAGGGTTGGACTGAAGCTTTCTTT
TRBJ2-7,TRBV5-1,NA,NA,CASSLAAGPYEQYF,TGCGCCAGCAGCTTGGCGGCAGGTCCCTACGAGCAGTACTTC
TRBJ2-3,TRBV25-1,NA,NA,CASSVGGTQYF,TGTGCCAGCTCCGTGGGAGGTACGCAGTATTTT
TRBJ1-1,TRBV27,TRBD1,NA,CASSYKQGATEAFF,TGTGCCAGCAGTTACAAACAGGGGGCGACGGAAGCTTTCTTT
TRBJ2-5,TRBV12-5,TRBD2,NA,CASGLVLTSGRTGETQYF,TGTGCTAGTGGTTTGGTACTAACTAGCGGGAGGACGGGGGAGACCCAGTACTTC
TRBJ1-1,TRBV20-1,NA,NA,CSARVDQAFF,TGCAGTGCTAGGGTTGATCAGGCTTTCTTT
TRBJ2-7,TRBV18,TRBD1,NA,CASSPDLYRGHSAVLEQYF,TGTGCCAGCTCACCGGATCTTTACAGGGGGCATTCGGCTGTCCTCGAGCAGTACTTC
TRBJ2-1,TRBV28,TRBD2,NA,CASSGEGLADNEQFF,TGTGCCAGCAGTGGGGAAGGGCTAGCGGACAATGAGCAGTTCTTC
TRBJ2-7,TRBV11-2,NA,once,CASSLSAGSSYEQYF,TGTGCCAGCAGCTTAAGCGCCGGCAGCTCCTACGAGCAGTACTTC
TRBJ2-1,TRBV5-1,TRBD2,NA,CASSLESSGVYNEQFF,TGCGCCAGCAGCTTGGAGTCTAGCGGGGTCTACAATGAGCAGTTCTTC
TRBJ1-5,TRBV19,NA,NA,CASSMNERQPHSNQPQHF,TGTGCCAGTAGTATGAACGAACGACAGCCCCATAGCAATCAGCCCCAGCATTTT
TRBJ2-1,TRBV7-3,TRBD2,NA,CASSLFGLAGYNEQFF,TGTGCCAGCAGCTTATTCGGCCTAGCGGGGTACAATGAGCAGTTCTTC
TRBJ2-3,TRBV5-1,NA,once,CASSLAAAGWVADTQYF,TGCGCCAGCAGCTTGGCCGCTGCAGGGTGGGTGGCAGATACGCAGTATTTT
TRBJ1-2,TRBV28,NA,once,CASSFSSGLTYGYTF,TGTGCCAGCAGTTTCTCATCAGGCCTTACCTATGGCTACACCTTC
TRBJ1-3,TRBV6-5,TRBD1,NA,CASGQGGNTIYF,TGTGCCAGCGGACAGGGTGGAAACACCATATATTTT